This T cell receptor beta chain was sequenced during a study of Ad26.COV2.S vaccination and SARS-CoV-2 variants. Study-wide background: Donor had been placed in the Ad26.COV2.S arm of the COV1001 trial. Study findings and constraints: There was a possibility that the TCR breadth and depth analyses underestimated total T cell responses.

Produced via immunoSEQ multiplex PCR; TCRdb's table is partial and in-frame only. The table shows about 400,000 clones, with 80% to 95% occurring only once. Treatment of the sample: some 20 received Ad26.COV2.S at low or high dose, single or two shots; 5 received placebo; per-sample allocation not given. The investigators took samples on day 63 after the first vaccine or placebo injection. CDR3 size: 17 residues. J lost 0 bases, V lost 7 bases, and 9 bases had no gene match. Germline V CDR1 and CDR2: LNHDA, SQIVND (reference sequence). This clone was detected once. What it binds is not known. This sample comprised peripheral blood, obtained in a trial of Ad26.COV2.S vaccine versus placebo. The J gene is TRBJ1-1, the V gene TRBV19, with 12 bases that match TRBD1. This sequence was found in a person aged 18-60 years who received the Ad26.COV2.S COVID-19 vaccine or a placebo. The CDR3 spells CASIALGQGALNTEAFF. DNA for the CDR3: TGTGCCAGTATAGCCCTGGGACAGGGGGCATTGAACACTGAAGCTTTCTTT.